Listed below are T cell receptor beta chains from one sample, sequenced in a study of T cells in localized non-small cell lung cancer. Some clones are missing from TCRdb's copy, which holds only in-frame ones; the method was immunoSEQ multiplex PCR. The table records 45,000 to 60,000 clones, around 80% of them present only once. The starting material was PBMCs, obtained before any cancer treatment. The origin of the receptors is a woman aged 40-70 years with stage II lung adenocarcinoma. CDR3s include the opening cysteine and the closing phenylalanine or tryptophan. The order of the fields is clone size, D gene, V gene, J gene, CDR3 protein, CDR3 DNA. The D gene is left open where the match is weak. Size values are once, few and many counts, or a class for expanded clones, and some rows have none.

>.|TRBD2|TRBV4-2|TRBJ2-7
CASSPGGLGTSQKPYEQYF
TGTGCCAGCAGCCCGGGAGGGCTCGGGACGTCCCAAAAGCCGTACGAGCAGTACTTC
>.|.|TRBV11-2|TRBJ2-2
CASQKVETGELFF
TGTGCCAGTCAGAAGGTAGAGACCGGGGAGCTGTTTTTT
>.|.|TRBV6-4|TRBJ1-1
CASRHGSEAFF
TGTGCCAGCAGACACGGCAGTGAAGCTTTCTTT
>few|TRBD2|TRBV4-1|TRBJ2-7
CASSQGRGGYEQYF
TGCGCCAGCAGCCAAGGACGGGGGGGCTACGAGCAGTACTTC
>.|TRBD1|TRBV4-1|TRBJ2-1
CASSPGTGGVDEQFF
TGCGCCAGCAGCCCCGGGACAGGGGGCGTAGATGAGCAGTTCTTC
>.|.|TRBV6-5|TRBJ2-5
CASNSQPQVPKYF
TGTGCCAGCAATTCCCAACCGCAGGTGCCTAAGTACTTC
>once|TRBD1|TRBV2|TRBJ1-1
CASSLDRGYGTEAFF
TGTGCCAGCAGCCTGGACAGGGGGTATGGTACTGAAGCTTTCTTT
>.|TRBD1|TRBV6-1|TRBJ2-7
CASSQQGSSYEQYF
TGTGCCAGCAGTCAACAGGGGAGCTCCTACGAGCAGTACTTC
>.|.|TRBV7-2|TRBJ1-1
CASSVQASTEAFF
TGTGCCAGCAGCGTGCAGGCGAGCACTGAAGCTTTCTTT
>.|.|TRBV28|TRBJ1-1
CASSTGGMRAFF
TGTGCCAGCAGCACCGGCGGGATGAGAGCTTTCTTT
>.|TRBD1|TRBV19|TRBJ1-5
CASRNWTGGNQPQHF
TGTGCCAGTAGAAACTGGACAGGGGGCAATCAGCCCCAGCATTTT
>.|.|TRBV28|TRBJ1-5
CASSLTRAGNNQPQHF
TGTGCCAGCAGTCTAACCCGGGCAGGGAACAATCAGCCCCAGCATTTT
>.|.|TRBV6-6|TRBJ1-6
CASSYSAGAAYSPLHF
TGTGCCAGCAGTTATTCCGCAGGGGCCGCCTATTCACCCCTCCACTTT
>.|.|TRBV30|TRBJ1-1
CAWSSGEGNGNTEAFF
TGTGCCTGGAGCTCGGGGGAGGGGAATGGGAACACTGAAGCTTTCTTT
>.|.|TRBV27|TRBJ2-7
CASRKREEGYEQYF
TGTGCCAGCAGGAAGAGGGAGGAGGGCTACGAGCAGTACTTC
>.|.|TRBV19|TRBJ2-7
CASSPTDAYEQYF
TGTGCCAGTAGCCCGACGGACGCCTACGAGCAGTACTTC
>.|.|TRBV1|TRBJ2-7
CTSSHSLGQYF
TGCACCAGCAGCCACTCATTAGGGCAGTACTTC
>.|TRBD1|TRBV7-9|TRBJ2-5
CASSSLRDREETQYF
TGTGCCAGCAGCTCTCTGAGGGACAGAGAAGAGACCCAGTACTTC
>.|TRBD1|TRBV27|TRBJ1-4
CASSPPMDRGRIGKLFF
TGTGCCAGCAGTCCCCCTATGGACAGGGGTCGGATCGGAAAACTGTTTTTT
>few|TRBD2|TRBV7-2|TRBJ2-1
CASSFNGLAGGQNEQFF
TGTGCCAGCAGCTTCAACGGACTAGCGGGGGGGCAGAATGAGCAGTTCTTC
>.|.|TRBV19|TRBJ1-2
CASSTWDLSLYGYTF
TGTGCCAGTAGTACGTGGGACTTATCCCTCTATGGCTACACCTTC
>once|.|TRBV20-1|TRBJ1-3
CSARSGNTIYF
TGCAGTGCTAGGAGTGGAAACACCATATATTTT
>few|TRBD1|TRBV5-8|TRBJ2-7
CASRSRGTGNDEQYF
TGTGCCAGCAGATCAAGAGGGACAGGGAACGACGAGCAGTACTTC
>few|.|TRBV30|TRBJ1-1
CALAKENTEAFF
TGTGCTCTAGCAAAGGAGAACACTGAAGCTTTCTTT
>.|.|TRBV19|TRBJ1-3
CASSGQRRRNTIYF
TGTGCCAGTAGTGGGCAGCGGCGTCGTAACACCATATATTTT
>.|TRBD1|TRBV7-8|TRBJ1-5
CASSLGTGGNQPQHF
TGTGCCAGCAGCTTAGGGACAGGGGGCAATCAGCCCCAGCATTTT
>.|.|TRBV4-2|TRBJ1-2
CASSQERAPDPSRGYTF
TGTGCCAGCAGCCAAGAACGAGCACCAGACCCGAGTAGAGGCTACACCTTC
>.|.|TRBV14|TRBJ1-1
CASSQGRNTEAFF
TGTGCCAGCAGCCAAGGGCGGAACACTGAAGCTTTCTTT
>.|.|TRBV12-5|TRBJ2-7
CASGSNREEQYF
TGTGCTAGTGGTTCGAACAGGGAGGAGCAGTACTTC
>.|.|TRBV29-1|TRBJ2-3
CSAEGGPATDTQYF
TGCAGCGCAGAAGGGGGGCCCGCCACAGATACGCAGTATTTT
>.|.|TRBV30|TRBJ1-1
CAWRAGNTEAFF
TGTGCCTGGAGGGCAGGAAACACTGAAGCTTTCTTT
>.|TRBD1|TRBV15|TRBJ1-1
CATSSAGTGERAEAFF
TGTGCCACCAGCAGTGCCGGGACAGGGGAAAGGGCTGAAGCTTTCTTT
>.|TRBD2|TRBV30|TRBJ2-7
CAWSVSGGYEQYF
TGTGCCTGGAGTGTTAGCGGGGGCTACGAGCAGTACTTC
>.|.|TRBV6-6|TRBJ1-5
CAGRRAGQPQHF
TGTGCCGGGCGGAGGGCTGGTCAGCCCCAGCATTTT
>.|.|TRBV6-6|TRBJ2-1
CASSSVSYNEQFF
TGTGCCAGCAGTAGCGTCTCCTACAATGAGCAGTTCTTC
>.|.|TRBV6-6|TRBJ1-6
CASSPGPANSPLHF
TGTGCCAGCAGTCCGGGACCGGCGAATTCACCCCTCCACTTT
>.|TRBD2|TRBV28|TRBJ2-7
CASSPGGRTYEQYF
TGTGCCAGCAGTCCGGGGGGACGGACCTACGAGCAGTACTTC
>.|.|TRBV2|TRBJ2-7
CASGGDSYEQYF
TGTGCCAGCGGCGGTGACTCCTACGAGCAGTACTTC
>.|TRBD2|TRBV5-1|TRBJ2-1
CASSLSTGGYNEQFF
TGCGCCAGCAGCTTGAGTACGGGGGGATACAATGAGCAGTTCTTC
>.|.|TRBV19|TRBJ2-4
CASSTGKDGRKNIQYF
TGTGCCAGTAGTACCGGAAAGGACGGCCGAAAAAACATTCAGTACTTC
>.|TRBD1|TRBV6-6|TRBJ1-2
CASRKTGVDYTF
TGTGCCAGCAGAAAGACAGGGGTTGACTACACCTTC
>.|.|TRBV18|TRBJ1-1
CASSPPGWRGNTEAFF
TGTGCCAGCTCACCACCGGGTTGGAGAGGGAACACTGAAGCTTTCTTT
>.|TRBD2|TRBV5-1|TRBJ2-3
CASSRRTSGGLDTQYF
TGCGCCAGCAGCAGAAGGACTAGCGGGGGGTTAGATACGCAGTATTTT
>.|.|TRBV6-5|TRBJ2-2
CASSLRYGELFF
TGTGCCAGCAGCCTACGGTACGGGGAGCTGTTTTTT
>few|TRBD1|TRBV10-1|TRBJ1-1
CASSRDRGSEAFF
TGCGCCAGCAGCCGGGACAGGGGCTCTGAAGCTTTCTTT
>.|TRBD1|TRBV28|TRBJ2-7
CASSLSTGQGAYEQYF
TGTGCCAGCAGTTTATCTACGGGACAGGGGGCTTACGAGCAGTACTTC
>.|.|TRBV7-2|TRBJ2-2
CASSLSTPGTGELFF
TGTGCCAGCAGCTTATCTACCCCGGGCACCGGGGAGCTGTTTTTT
>once|.|TRBV7-7|TRBJ1-3
CASSLGSLGNTIYF
TGTGCTAGCAGCTTGGGTTCTTTGGGAAACACCATATATTTT
>.|.|TRBV7-9|TRBJ2-7
CASSLEGAGLYEQYF
TGTGCCAGCAGCTTAGAAGGGGCTGGACTCTACGAGCAGTACTTC
>.|.|TRBV7-2|TRBJ1-1
CASRPGGSEAFF
TGTGCCAGCAGACCAGGAGGGTCTGAAGCTTTCTTT
>.|.|TRBV14|TRBJ1-2
CASSQVSGQGYTF
TGTGCCAGCAGCCAAGTGTCAGGGCAAGGCTACACCTTC
>.|.|TRBV29-1|TRBJ2-7
CSVLSGTLSYEQYF
TGCAGCGTACTCTCCGGGACACTCTCCTACGAGCAGTACTTC
>.|.|TRBV7-2|TRBJ1-4
CASSSGGPTTNEKLFF
TGTGCCAGCAGCTCTGGGGGGCCCACAACTAATGAAAAACTGTTTTTT
>once|.|TRBV2|TRBJ2-2
CASRGMTGVNTGELFF
TGTGCCAGCCGGGGGATGACGGGGGTAAACACCGGGGAGCTGTTTTTT